This section outlines one TCR beta chain sequence together with its context. The antigen is undetermined. These data originate in a study of cytomegalovirus exposure and HLA in healthy donors. Overall study results and limits: The classifier was said to identify cytomegalovirus status with high specificity and sensitivity.

V dropped 1 base and J dropped 5; count of bases not matched to a gene: 9. Per the germline V gene, CDR1 is MGHRA and CDR2 is YSYEKL. This CDR3 comprises 16 residues. Assay: immunoSEQ multiplex PCR; the TCRdb copy retains only in-frame clones and omits some. The repertoire holds 110,000 to 150,000 clones, with 80% to 90% as singletons. The donors were members of the validation cohort comprising approximately 120 subjects, separate from the approximately 700-subject first cohort. This receptor was identified in a woman younger than 45 in good health and CMV-seropositive. The chain recombines TRBV4-1 with TRBJ2-7, with 9 bases that match TRBD1. The sequenced sample consisted of PBMCs. CDR3: CASSQGPGTGSHEQYF. The CDR3 region has the DNA TGCGCCAGCAGCCAAGGACCCGGGACAGGGAGCCACGAGCAGTACTTC.